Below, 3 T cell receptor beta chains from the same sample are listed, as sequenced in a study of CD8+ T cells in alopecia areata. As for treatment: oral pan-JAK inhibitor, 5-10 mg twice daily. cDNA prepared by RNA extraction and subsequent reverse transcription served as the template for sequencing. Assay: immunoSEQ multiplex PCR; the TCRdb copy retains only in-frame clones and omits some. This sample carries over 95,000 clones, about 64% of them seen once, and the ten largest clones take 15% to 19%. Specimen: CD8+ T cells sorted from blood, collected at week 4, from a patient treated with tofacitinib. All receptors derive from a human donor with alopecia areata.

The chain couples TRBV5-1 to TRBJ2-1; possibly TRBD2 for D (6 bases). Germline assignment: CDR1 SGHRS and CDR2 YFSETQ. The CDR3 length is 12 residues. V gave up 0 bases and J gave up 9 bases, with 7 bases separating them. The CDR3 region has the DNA TGCGCCAGCAGCTTGGTAGCGGCTGAGCAGTTCTTC. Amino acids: CASSLVAAEQFF.

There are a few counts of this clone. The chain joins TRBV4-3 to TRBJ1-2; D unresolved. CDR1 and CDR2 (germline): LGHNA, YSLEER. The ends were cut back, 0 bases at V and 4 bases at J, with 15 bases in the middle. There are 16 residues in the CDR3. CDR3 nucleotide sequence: TGCGCCAGCAGCCAAGAATGGGCACAACCGACCTATGGCTACACCTTC. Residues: CASSQEWAQPTYGYTF.

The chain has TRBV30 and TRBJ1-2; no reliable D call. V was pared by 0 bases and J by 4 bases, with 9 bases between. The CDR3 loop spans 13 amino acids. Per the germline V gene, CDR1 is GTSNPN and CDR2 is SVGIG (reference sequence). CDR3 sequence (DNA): TGTGCCTGGAGTGTAGGGCCAGTCTATGGCTACACCTTC. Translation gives CAWSVGPVYGYTF.